The 8 T cell receptor beta chains given below trace back to one sample, sequenced in a study of Graves' ophthalmopathy and Graves' hyperthyroidism (dated by TCRdb to the late 2010s). TCRdb names Illumina HiSeq 2000 as the instrument used. For repertoire sequencing, the TCR beta CDR3 regions were amplified from RNA transcripts. A first-round RT-PCR used HTBI primers with the Qiagen OneStep RT-PCR kit, followed by a second-round multiplex PCR, size selection and purification. TCRdb trimmed the raw reads at Q25, called clones with MiXCR and kept productive beta chains. A single entry per CDR3 protein holds the most common genes and DNA from its merged rows. The sample yields approximately 380,000 distinct CDR3 sequences; under 25% were counted once. 2.5% to 3.5% of the sample is in the top ten clones. The specimen was peripheral blood. The receptors were sampled from a woman younger than 30 with stable Graves' hyperthyroidism. Donor details come from another sample of the same person, matched by shared clones.

A few counts support this clonotype. A much larger clone differs by one base, so this may be a read error. The J gene is TRBJ1-5, the V gene TRBV6-1, with D hard to call. CDR1 is MNHNS and CDR2 is SASEGT in the germline V gene. The CDR3 totals 11 residues. V lost 3 bases and J 6 bases, leaving 3 bases between the germline ends. This chain's CDR3 is CASSDTQPQHF. CDR3 DNA sequence: TGTGCCAGCAGTGATACTCAGCCCCAGCATTTT.

The V call is TRBV25-1, the J call TRBJ1-6; D perhaps matches TRBD1 (5 bases). With 0 bases removed from V and 8 bases from J, the gap between germline ends came to 11 bases. CDR3 length: 15 residues. Germline V lookup: CDR1 MGHDK, CDR2 SYGVNS. The CDR3 spells CASSEYHGGDSPLHF. In DNA, the CDR3 is TGTGCCAGCAGTGAATATCACGGGGGGGATTCACCCCTCCACTTT.

This chain links TRBV20-1 with TRBJ2-7; 8 bases align to TRBD1. The J segment lost 6 bases and the V segment lost 4 bases, leaving 8 bases of the junction unmatched. Germline CDR1 and CDR2: DFQATT and SNEGSKA (reference sequence). The CDR3 loop spans 13 amino acids. The CDR3 bases are TGCAGTGCTACCGGACAGGGTGGCAGCGAGCAGTACTTC. It yields the protein CSATGQGGSEQYF.

As for this clonotype: A much larger clone is a single base away; this may be a read error. V is TRBV12-3 or TRBV12-4 and J is TRBJ2-2; 8 nucleotides match TRBD2. CDR3 length: 17 residues. CDR3 bases: TGTGCCAGCAGTTTAGGACCAGCGGGAGAAGCCACCGGGGAGCTGTTGTTT. Translating gives CASSLGPAGEATGELLF.

CDR3 sequence (DNA): TGTGCCAGCAGCATTGGCGGTTCCCTGAACGAGCAGTACTTC. Protein: CASSIGGSLNEQYF. The chain joins TRBV6-1 to TRBJ2-7; no reliable D call. Germline CDR1 MNHNS, CDR2 SASEGT. V was clipped by 6 bases and J by 5 bases, with 17 bases between them. CDR3 length equals 14 residues.

This clonotype was counted at least ten times. The chain uses TRBV7-2 and TRBJ2-4; possible D gene TRBD2, 6 bases. CDR3 length: 17 amino acids. In germline, CDR1 is SGHTA, CDR2 FQGNSA. Trimming took 1 base from V and 1 from J, leaving 14 bases between them. The CDR3 bases are TGTGCCAGCAGCTTAGTGGTAACTAGCCCGGCCAAAAACATTCAGTACTTC. Translated, it gives CASSLVVTSPAKNIQYF.

This clonotype occurred many times. The chain employs TRBV7-3 and TRBJ2-7, with D perhaps TRBD2 (5 bases). Germline CDR1 SGHTA, CDR2 FQGTGA. The CDR3 runs 14 residues. Trimming stripped 0 bases from V and 4 bases from J, with 10 bases between. CDR3 nucleotides: TGTGCCAGCAGCTTAACTAGCGAGGGTTACGAGCAGTACTTC. Its protein is CASSLTSEGYEQYF.

J is TRBJ2-5 and V is TRBV20-1; D unclear. The germline V and J ends were trimmed by 5 bases and 1 base, with 17 bases remaining between them. Germline V gene lookup returns CDR1 DFQATT and CDR2 SNEGSKA (reference sequence). This CDR3 has 15 amino acids. The DNA for the CDR3 is TGCAGTGCTCCAGAGAGTGTGAGATCCCAAGAGACCCAGTACTTC. This sequence encodes CSAPESVRSQETQYF.